What follows is one T cell receptor (beta chain) and its context. Its antigen is unidentified. Given a much more abundant clone one base away, this may be a read error. Each CDR3 protein is one row after TCRdb ran MiXCR on the reads. Of roughly 920,000 distinct CDR3 sequences in the sample, around 30% were seen once. These data belong to a study of T cell repertoires in cytomegalovirus infection. On the study more broadly: CMV epitopes in the study were HLA-C-restricted (recently identified) and HLA-B-restricted (well studied). Public TCR beta signature analysis indicated the presence of both CMV infection and matching HLA type.

CDR1 is SGHVS, CDR2 FNYEAQ, per germline. The CDR3 consists of 13 residues. Broader study findings: There were carriers of CMV plus the relevant HLA, and cumulative public TCR beta family frequency identified them. HLA-C-restricted CMV clonotypes gave the most frequent clonotype in two of eight donors.

V gene TRBV7-6 combines with J gene TRBJ2-7; TRBD1 is a possible D gene (6 bases). The sample consisted of cultured CD8+ T cells from PBMCs, taken from culture after CMV antigen stimulation. This clonotype originated in a human donor in good health (CMV status not recorded). Some clones in this sample may be carry-over from other donors' samples. For the CDR3, the DNA is TGTGTCAGCAGCCATCCAGGGGCTTACGAGCAGTACTTC. It translates to CVSSHPGAYEQYF.